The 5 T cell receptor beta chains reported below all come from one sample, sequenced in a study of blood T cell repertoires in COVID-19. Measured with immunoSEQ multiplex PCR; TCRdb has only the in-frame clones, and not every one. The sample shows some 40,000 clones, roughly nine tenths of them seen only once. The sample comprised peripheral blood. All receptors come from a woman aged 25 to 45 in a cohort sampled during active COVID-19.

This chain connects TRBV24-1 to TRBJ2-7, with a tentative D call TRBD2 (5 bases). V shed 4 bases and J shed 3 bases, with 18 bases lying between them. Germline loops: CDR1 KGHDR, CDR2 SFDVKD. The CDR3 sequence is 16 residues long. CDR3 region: CATSDPGRRGGYEQYF. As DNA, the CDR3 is TGTGCCACCAGTGACCCCGGCCGCCGAGGAGGCTACGAGCAGTACTTC.

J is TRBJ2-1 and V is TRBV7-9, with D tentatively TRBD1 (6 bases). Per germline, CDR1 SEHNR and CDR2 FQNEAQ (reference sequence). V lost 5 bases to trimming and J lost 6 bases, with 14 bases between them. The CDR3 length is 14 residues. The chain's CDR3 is CASSPKYRVNEQFF. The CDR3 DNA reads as TGTGCCAGCAGCCCAAAATACAGGGTCAATGAGCAGTTCTTC. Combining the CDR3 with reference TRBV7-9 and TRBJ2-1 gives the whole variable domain DTGVSQNPRHKITKRGQNVTFRCDPISEHNRLYWYRQTLGQGPEFLTYFQNEAQLEKSRLLSDRFSAERPKGSFSTLEIQRTEQGDSAMYLCASSPKYRVNEQFFGPGTRLTVL.

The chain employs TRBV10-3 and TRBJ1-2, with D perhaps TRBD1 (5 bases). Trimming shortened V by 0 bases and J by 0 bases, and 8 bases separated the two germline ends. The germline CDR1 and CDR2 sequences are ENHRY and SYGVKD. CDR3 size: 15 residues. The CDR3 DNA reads TGTGCCATCAGTGAGTCGTCAGGGACTAACTATGGCTACACCTTC. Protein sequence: CAISESSGTNYGYTF.

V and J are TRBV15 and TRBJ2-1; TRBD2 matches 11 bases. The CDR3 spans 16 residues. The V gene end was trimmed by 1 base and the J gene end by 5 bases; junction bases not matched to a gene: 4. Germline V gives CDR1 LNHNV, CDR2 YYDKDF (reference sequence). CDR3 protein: CATSRAGTSGNNEQFF. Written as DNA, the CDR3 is TGTGCCACCAGCAGAGCTGGGACTAGCGGCAACAATGAGCAGTTCTTC.

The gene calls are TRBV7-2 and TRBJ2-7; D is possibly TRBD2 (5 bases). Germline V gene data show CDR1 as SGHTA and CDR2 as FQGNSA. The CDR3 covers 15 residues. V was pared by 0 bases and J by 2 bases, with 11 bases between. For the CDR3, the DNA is TGTGCCAGCAGCTTAGCTTCTAGCAGTGCCTACGAGCAGTACTTC. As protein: CASSLASSSAYEQYF.